This T cell receptor (beta chain) was documented in a study of T-cell reconstitution after alpha-beta-depleted transplantation in children. Unique molecular identifiers were built into the TCRbeta library. Via MiXCR, TCRdb re-called the PCR reads, giving one row per CDR3 protein. The table includes some 240,000 distinct CDR3 sequences, approximately 9.7% detected once. Deletions cut 5 bases from V and 9 bases from J, with 11 bases between. Germline V gene lookup returns CDR1 SGHVS and CDR2 FQNEAQ. The CDR3 covers 12 residues. This clonotype was seen ten or more times. The chain recombines TRBV7-8 with TRBJ1-5; D may be TRBD1 (5 bases). The sequence derives from a human donor who donated a stem cell graft to a child with SCID. This specimen was PBMCs from the stem cell graft donor, taken from the stem cell graft. The CDR3 DNA reads as TGTGCCAGCAGCCACACGGGGCGGCCCCAGCATTTT. Amino acid sequence: CASSHTGRPQHF.